This is a list of T cell receptor beta chains from one sample in a study of yellow fever vaccine responses in identical twins. TCRdb redid the calling of the RT-PCR reads with MiXCR, one entry per CDR3 protein. The table shows under 20,000 distinct CDR3 sequences, with roughly three quarters occurring only once. The sequencing here drew on T cells from blood (PBMCs), unsorted or a sorted subset (not recorded which), taken before or after yellow fever vaccination (not recorded which). The receptor source for this set is a woman between 18 and 30 years old who received the yellow fever vaccine. The CDR3 runs from the conserved cysteine through the conserved F or W. The D gene is left open where the match is weak. Clone size is given for some rows only: seen once, a few or many times, or a class if the clone is expanded.

d_gene	j_gene	v_gene	abundance	CDR3aa	CDR3nt
TRBD2	TRBJ2-1	TRBV11-1	-	CASSVTSGSWNEQFF	TGTGCCAGCAGCGTCACTAGCGGGAGTTGGAATGAGCAGTTCTTC
-	TRBJ2-2	TRBV7-6	-	CASSLGAEKTGELFF	TGTGCCAGCAGCCTTGGAGCGGAAAAGACCGGGGAGCTGTTTTTT
TRBD1	TRBJ2-7	TRBV18	-	CASSPPTGGPTYEQYF	TGTGCCAGCTCACCACCAACAGGGGGCCCTACCTACGAGCAGTACTTC
-	TRBJ1-1	TRBV20-1	-	CSAQLGDTEAFF	TGCAGTGCCCAACTTGGGGACACTGAAGCTTTCTTT
-	TRBJ1-1	TRBV2	-	CASSPLGSTEAFF	TGTGCCAGCAGTCCCCTAGGGTCCACTGAAGCTTTCTTT
TRBD1	TRBJ1-1	TRBV5-4	-	CASGHRGSDTEAFF	TGTGCCAGCGGCCACAGGGGATCGGACACTGAAGCTTTCTTT
-	TRBJ1-2	TRBV18	-	CASSPRQPSNYGYTF	TGTGCCAGCTCACCACGGCAGCCCTCTAACTATGGCTACACCTTC
-	TRBJ1-1	TRBV12-3/TRBV12-4	few	CASSFAGGGNTEAFF	TGTGCCAGCAGTTTCGCCGGGGGAGGGAACACTGAAGCTTTCTTT
TRBD1	TRBJ1-1	TRBV29-1	-	CSAYRDRGQDTEAFF	TGCAGCGCCTACCGGGACAGGGGGCAGGACACTGAAGCTTTCTTT
-	TRBJ1-2	TRBV4-1	-	CASSQDGSGANYGYTF	TGCGCCAGCAGCCAAGATGGTTCCGGAGCTAACTATGGCTACACCTTC
-	TRBJ1-5	TRBV7-9	-	CASSAPGINQPQHF	TGTGCCAGCAGCGCGCCCGGCATTAATCAGCCCCAGCATTTT
-	TRBJ1-5	TRBV27	-	CASSLGQSNQPQHF	TGTGCCAGCAGTTTAGGTCAGAGCAATCAGCCCCAGCATTTT
TRBD2	TRBJ2-1	TRBV29-1	-	CSVHSGRNEQFF	TGCAGCGTTCATAGCGGGCGCAATGAGCAGTTCTTC
-	TRBJ2-7	TRBV29-1	large	CSVVKDSSYEQYF	TGCAGCGTAGTTAAAGATTCCTCCTACGAGCAGTACTTC
-	TRBJ2-1	TRBV28	-	CASSLAGFGEQFF	TGTGCCAGCAGTTTGGCCGGGTTTGGTGAGCAGTTCTTC
-	TRBJ2-5	TRBV7-6	-	CASSLAGRGNYF	TGTGCCAGCAGCTTAGCAGGACGGGGAAATTACTTC